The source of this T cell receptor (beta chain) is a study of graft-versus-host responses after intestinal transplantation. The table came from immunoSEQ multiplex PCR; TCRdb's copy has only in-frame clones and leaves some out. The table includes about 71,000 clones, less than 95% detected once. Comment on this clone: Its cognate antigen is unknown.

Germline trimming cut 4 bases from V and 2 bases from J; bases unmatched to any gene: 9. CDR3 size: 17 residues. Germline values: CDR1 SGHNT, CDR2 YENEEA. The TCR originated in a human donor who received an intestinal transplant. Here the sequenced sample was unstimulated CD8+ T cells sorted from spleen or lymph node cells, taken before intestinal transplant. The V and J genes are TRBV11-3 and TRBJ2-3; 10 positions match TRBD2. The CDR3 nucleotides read TGTGCCAGCAGCTCAAGCCCCCTAGCGGGGGACACAGATACGCAGTATTTT. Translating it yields CASSSSPLAGDTDTQYF.